The clone carrying this T cell receptor (beta chain) was found a few times. This entry comes from a study of blood T cell repertoires in COVID-19. Looking at the study overall: The United States, Italy and Spain provided the acute and convalescent COVID-19 samples. Sample material is recorded as cDNA or gDNA derived from T cells, B-cell-depleted T cells, or PBMCs.

Per the original data handling: Amplification from reference gene primers served as the basis for estimated nucleated cell counts. The assay was immunoSEQ multiplex PCR, and TCRdb's table has in-frame clones only and misses some. V, J and clone size were drawn from that table, and D and trimming were deduced from the DNA. Of tens of thousands of clones listed, around 84% were seen once; the top ten hold about 6.4%. The specimen was peripheral blood. The clonotype comes from a human donor in a cohort sampled during active or convalescent COVID-19.

CDR3 bases: TGTGCCAGCAGCTTAGACTTGGAGCAGCCCCAGCATTTT. Protein product: CASSLDLEQPQHF. The genes are TRBV11-2 and TRBJ1-5; D remains ambiguous. The ends were cut back, 0 bases at V and 7 bases at J, with 7 bases in the middle. The CDR3 contains 13 residues. Per germline, CDR1 SGHAT and CDR2 FQNNGV. Using reference TRBV11-2 and TRBJ1-5 for the parts outside the CDR3, the full variable domain is EAGVAQSPRYKIIEKRQSVAFWCNPISGHATLYWYQQILGQGPKLLIQFQNNGVVDDSQLPKDRFSAERLKGVDSTLKIQPAKLEDSAVYLCASSLDLEQPQHFGDGTRLSIL.